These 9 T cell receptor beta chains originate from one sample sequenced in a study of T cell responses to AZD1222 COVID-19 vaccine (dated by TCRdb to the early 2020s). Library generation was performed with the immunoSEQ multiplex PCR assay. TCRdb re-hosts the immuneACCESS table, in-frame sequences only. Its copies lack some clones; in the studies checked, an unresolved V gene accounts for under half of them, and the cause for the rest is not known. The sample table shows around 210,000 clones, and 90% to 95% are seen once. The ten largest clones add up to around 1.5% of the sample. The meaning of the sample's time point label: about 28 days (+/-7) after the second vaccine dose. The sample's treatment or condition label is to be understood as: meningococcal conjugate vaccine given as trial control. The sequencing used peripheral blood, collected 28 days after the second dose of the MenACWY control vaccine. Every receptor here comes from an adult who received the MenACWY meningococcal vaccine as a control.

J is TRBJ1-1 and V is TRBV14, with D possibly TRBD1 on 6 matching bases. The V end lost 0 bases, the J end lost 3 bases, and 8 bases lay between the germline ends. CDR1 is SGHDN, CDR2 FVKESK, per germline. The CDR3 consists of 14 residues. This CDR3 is CASSQEGGYTEAFF. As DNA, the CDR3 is TGTGCCAGCAGCCAAGAAGGGGGTTACACTGAAGCTTTCTTT.

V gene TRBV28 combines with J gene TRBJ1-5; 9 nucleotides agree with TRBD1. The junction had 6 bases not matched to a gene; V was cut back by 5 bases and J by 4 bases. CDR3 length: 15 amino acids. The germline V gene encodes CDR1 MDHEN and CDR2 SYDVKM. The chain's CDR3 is CASSTGGEVNQPQHF. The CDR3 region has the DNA TGTGCCAGCAGTACAGGGGGCGAGGTTAATCAGCCCCAGCATTTT.

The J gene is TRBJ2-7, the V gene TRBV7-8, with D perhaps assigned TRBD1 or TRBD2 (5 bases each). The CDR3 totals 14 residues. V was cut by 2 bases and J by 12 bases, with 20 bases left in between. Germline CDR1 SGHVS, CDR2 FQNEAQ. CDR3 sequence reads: CASSLHELGVVAYF. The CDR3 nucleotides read TGTGCCAGCAGCTTACATGAACTGGGGGTAGTGGCGTACTTC.

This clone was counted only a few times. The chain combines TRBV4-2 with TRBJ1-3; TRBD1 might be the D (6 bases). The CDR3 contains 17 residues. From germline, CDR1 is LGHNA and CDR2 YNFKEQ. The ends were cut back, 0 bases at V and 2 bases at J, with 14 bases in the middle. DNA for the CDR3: TGTGCCAGCAGCCAAGAGGGGCCAGGGGCCACTGGAAACACCATATATTTT. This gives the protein CASSQEGPGATGNTIYF.

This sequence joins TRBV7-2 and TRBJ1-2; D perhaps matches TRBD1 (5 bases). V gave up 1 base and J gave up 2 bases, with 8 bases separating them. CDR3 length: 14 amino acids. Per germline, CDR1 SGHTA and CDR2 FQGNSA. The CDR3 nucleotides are TGTGCCAGCAGCTTAGGGGGCTACAACTATGGCTACACCTTC. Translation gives CASSLGGYNYGYTF.

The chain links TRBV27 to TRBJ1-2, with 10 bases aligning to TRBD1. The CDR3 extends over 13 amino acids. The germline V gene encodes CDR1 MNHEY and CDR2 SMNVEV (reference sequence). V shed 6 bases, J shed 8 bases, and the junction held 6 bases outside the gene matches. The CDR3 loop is CASRRTGGRGYTF. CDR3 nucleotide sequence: TGTGCCAGCAGACGGACAGGGGGTAGGGGCTACACCTTC.

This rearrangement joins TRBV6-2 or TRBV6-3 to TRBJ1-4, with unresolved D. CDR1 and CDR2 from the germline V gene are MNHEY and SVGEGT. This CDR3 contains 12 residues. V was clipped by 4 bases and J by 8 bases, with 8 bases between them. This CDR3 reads CASSFTGEKLFF. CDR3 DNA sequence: TGTGCCAGCAGTTTCACGGGGGAAAAACTGTTTTTT.

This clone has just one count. The CDR3 nucleotides read TGTGCCAGCAGCCAAGGGGGGGTGGAGGGTTACAATGAGCAGTTCTTC. Protein: CASSQGGVEGYNEQFF. This sequence joins TRBV3-1 (or the pseudogene TRBV3-2) and TRBJ2-1, with D maybe TRBD2 (6 bases). V was trimmed by 1 base and J by 4 bases, leaving 14 bases between them. The length of the CDR3 is 16 residues. The V gene's germline CDR1 is LGHDT and CDR2 YNNKEL (reference sequence).

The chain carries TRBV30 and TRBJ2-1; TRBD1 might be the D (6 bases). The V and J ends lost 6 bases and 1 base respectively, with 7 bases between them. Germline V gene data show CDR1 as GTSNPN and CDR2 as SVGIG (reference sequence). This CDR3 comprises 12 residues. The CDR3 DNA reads TGTGCCTGCGGGACATCCTACAATGAGCAGTTCTTC. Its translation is CACGTSYNEQFF.